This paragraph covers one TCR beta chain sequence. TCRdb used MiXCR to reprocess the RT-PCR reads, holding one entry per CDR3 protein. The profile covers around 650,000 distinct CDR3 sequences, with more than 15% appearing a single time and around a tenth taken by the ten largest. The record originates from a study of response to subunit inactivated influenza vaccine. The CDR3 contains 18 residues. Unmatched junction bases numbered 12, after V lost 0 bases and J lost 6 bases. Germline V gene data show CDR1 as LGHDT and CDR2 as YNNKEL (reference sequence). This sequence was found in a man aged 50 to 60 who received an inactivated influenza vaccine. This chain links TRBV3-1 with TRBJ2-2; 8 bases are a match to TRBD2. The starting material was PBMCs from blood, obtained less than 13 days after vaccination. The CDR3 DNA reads TGTGCCAGCAGCCAAGATCGACGGGTAGCGGGAATGGCCGGGGAGCTGTTTTTT. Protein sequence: CASSQDRRVAGMAGELFF.